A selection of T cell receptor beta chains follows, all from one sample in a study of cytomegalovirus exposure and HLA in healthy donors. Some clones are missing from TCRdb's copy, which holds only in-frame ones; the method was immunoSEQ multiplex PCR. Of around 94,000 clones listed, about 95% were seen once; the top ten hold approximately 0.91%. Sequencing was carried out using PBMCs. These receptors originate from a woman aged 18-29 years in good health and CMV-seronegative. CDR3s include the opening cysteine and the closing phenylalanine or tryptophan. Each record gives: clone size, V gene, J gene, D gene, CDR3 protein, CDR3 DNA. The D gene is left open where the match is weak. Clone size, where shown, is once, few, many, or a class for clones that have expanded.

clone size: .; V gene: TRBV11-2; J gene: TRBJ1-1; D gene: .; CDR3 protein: CASSLGWGVSTEAFF; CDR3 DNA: TGTGCCAGCAGCTTAGGTTGGGGAGTTTCCACTGAAGCTTTCTTT
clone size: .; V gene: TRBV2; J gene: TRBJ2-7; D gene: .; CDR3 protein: CASSDSVTTYEQYF; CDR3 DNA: TGTGCCAGCAGTGATAGCGTCACGACCTACGAGCAGTACTTC
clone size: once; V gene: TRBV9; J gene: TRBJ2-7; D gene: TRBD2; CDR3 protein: CASSTGTSAYEQYF; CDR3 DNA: TGTGCCAGCTCTACCGGGACTAGCGCCTACGAGCAGTACTTC
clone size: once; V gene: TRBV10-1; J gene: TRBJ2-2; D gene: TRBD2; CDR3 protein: CATQSGGAGTGELFF; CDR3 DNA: TGCGCCACCCAGAGCGGGGGGGCAGGAACCGGGGAGCTGTTTTTT
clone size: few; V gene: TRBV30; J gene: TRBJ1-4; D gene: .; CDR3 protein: CAAGILTNEKLFF; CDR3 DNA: TGTGCCGCGGGCATTTTAACTAATGAAAAACTGTTTTTT
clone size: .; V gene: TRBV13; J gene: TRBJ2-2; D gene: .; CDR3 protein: CASSGGTGELFF; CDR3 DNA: TGTGCCAGCAGCGGAGGGACCGGGGAGCTGTTTTTT
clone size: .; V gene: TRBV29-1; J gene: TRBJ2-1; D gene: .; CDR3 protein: CSVASYRGGNEQFF; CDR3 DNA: TGCAGCGTTGCATCGTACAGGGGGGGTAATGAGCAGTTCTTC
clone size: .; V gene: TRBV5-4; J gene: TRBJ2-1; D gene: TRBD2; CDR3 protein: CASSPVGLADYNEQFF; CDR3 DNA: TGTGCCAGCAGCCCCGTGGGACTAGCAGACTACAATGAGCAGTTCTTC
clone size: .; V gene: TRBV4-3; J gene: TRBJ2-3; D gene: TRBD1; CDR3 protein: CASSQEDRVADTQYF; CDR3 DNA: TGCGCCAGCAGCCAGGAGGACAGGGTGGCAGATACGCAGTATTTT
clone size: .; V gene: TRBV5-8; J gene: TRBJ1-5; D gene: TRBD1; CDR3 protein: CASSLTGGQPQHF; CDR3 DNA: TGTGCCAGCAGCTTGACAGGGGGCCAGCCCCAGCATTTT
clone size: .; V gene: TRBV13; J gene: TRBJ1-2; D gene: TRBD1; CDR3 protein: CASSSTDRGAFYGYTF; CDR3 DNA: TGTGCCAGCAGCTCAACAGACAGGGGAGCCTTTTATGGCTACACCTTC
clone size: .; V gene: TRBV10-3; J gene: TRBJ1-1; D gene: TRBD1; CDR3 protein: CAISDSGGSTEAFF; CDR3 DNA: TGTGCCATCAGTGACTCAGGGGGGAGTACTGAAGCTTTCTTT
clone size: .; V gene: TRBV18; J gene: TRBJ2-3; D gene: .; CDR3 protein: CASSPDLGLGDTQYF; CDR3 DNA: TGTGCCAGCTCACCGGATTTGGGGCTGGGAGATACGCAGTATTTT
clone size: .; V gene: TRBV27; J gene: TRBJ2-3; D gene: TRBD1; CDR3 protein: CASSSPGGADTQYF; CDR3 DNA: TGTGCCAGCAGTTCCCCAGGGGGTGCAGATACGCAGTATTTT
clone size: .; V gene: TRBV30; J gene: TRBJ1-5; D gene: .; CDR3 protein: CAWSGAGAISNQPQHF; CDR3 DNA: TGTGCCTGGAGTGGAGCAGGTGCAATTAGCAATCAGCCCCAGCATTTT
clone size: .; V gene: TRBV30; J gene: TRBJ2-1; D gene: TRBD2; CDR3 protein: CARSGTSIYNEQFF; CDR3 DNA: TGTGCCCGGTCCGGGACTAGCATCTACAATGAGCAGTTCTTC
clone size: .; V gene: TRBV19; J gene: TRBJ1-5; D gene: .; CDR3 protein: CASTINQGSNQPQHF; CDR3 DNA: TGTGCCAGTACCATCAACCAGGGAAGCAATCAGCCCCAGCATTTT
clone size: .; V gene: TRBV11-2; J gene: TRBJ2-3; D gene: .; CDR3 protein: CASTRVLAGTDTQYF; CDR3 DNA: TGTGCCAGCACCCGTGTACTAGCCGGCACAGATACGCAGTATTTT
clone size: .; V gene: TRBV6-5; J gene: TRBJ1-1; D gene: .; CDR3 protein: CASRLSRGPEAFF; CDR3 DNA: TGTGCCAGCAGGTTATCCAGGGGACCTGAAGCTTTCTTT
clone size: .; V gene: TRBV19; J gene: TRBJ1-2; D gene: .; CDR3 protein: CASSIKAGDVNGYTF; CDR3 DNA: TGTGCCAGTAGTATAAAGGCAGGGGATGTAAATGGCTACACCTTC
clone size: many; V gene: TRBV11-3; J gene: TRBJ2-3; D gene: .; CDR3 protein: CASSPMERRADTQYF; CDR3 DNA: TGTGCCAGCAGCCCCATGGAGCGCAGGGCAGATACGCAGTATTTT
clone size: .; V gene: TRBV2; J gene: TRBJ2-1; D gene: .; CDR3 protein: CATETRLNEQFF; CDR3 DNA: TGTGCCACAGAAACCCGCCTCAATGAGCAGTTCTTC
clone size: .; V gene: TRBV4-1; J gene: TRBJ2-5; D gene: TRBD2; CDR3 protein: CASSQEALAGGQETQYF; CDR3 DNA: TGCGCCAGCAGCCAAGAAGCCCTAGCGGGAGGTCAAGAGACCCAGTACTTC
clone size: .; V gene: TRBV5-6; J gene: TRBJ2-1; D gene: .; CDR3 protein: CASSENQGRHYNEQFF; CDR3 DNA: TGTGCCAGCAGCGAGAATCAGGGGCGACACTACAATGAGCAGTTCTTC
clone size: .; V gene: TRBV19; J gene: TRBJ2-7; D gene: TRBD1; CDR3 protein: CASNTQGAVEQYF; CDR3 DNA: TGTGCCAGTAATACCCAGGGGGCTGTCGAGCAGTACTTC
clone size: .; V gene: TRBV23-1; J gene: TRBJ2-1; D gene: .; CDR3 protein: CASSPNQGQCSLDDEQFF; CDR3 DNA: TGCGCCAGCAGTCCAAACCAGGGACAATGTTCCCTGGACGATGAGCAGTTCTTC